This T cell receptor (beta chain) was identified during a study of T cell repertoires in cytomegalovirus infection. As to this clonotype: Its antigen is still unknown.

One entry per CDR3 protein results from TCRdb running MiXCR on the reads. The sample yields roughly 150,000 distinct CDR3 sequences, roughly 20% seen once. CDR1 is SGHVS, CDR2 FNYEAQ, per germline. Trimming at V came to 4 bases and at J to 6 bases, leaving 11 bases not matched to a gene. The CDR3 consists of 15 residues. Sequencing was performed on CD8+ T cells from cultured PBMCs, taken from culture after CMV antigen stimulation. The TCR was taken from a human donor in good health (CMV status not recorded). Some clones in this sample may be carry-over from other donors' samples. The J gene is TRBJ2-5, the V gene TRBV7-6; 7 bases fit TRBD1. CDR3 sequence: CASSSPLTQGKTQYF. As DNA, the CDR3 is TGTGCCAGCAGCTCCCCCCTCACACAGGGGAAGACCCAGTACTTC.